These T cell receptor beta chains were read from a single sample in a study of identical twins. MiXCR was run by TCRdb on the 5' RACE reads, yielding one entry per CDR3 protein. The data show more than 350,000 distinct CDR3 sequences, with roughly 9% seen just once and approximately 9.3% held by the top ten. Sequenced: naive T cells sorted from blood. The receptor set was obtained from a woman in her 50s in good health. Both conserved end residues are part of each CDR3.

V,J,CDR3
TRBV5-1,TRBJ1-6,CASSWGGAAVGPVNSPLHF
TRBV30,TRBJ2-6,CAWIFSGANVLTF
TRBV5-6,TRBJ2-1,CASSVGLVPYNEQFF
TRBV4-2,TRBJ2-1,CASSPAGEYNEQFF
TRBV7-2,TRBJ2-1,CASSLVGSNNEQFF
TRBV24-1,TRBJ2-3,CATTQGTGGTDTQYF
TRBV4-1,TRBJ2-5,CASSQDRTSRETQYF
TRBV3-1,TRBJ2-1,CASSQDSGLGSNEQFF
TRBV7-8,TRBJ1-3,CASSLAAGGQGIGNTIYF
TRBV24-1,TRBJ2-5,CATSSTSGSIGETQYF
TRBV30,TRBJ2-1,CACARAGGPNEQFF
TRBV4-1,TRBJ1-1,CASSDGVRGTEAFF
TRBV25-1,TRBJ2-7,CASSPHRGVYEQYF
TRBV6-5,TRBJ2-1,CASSNRGGYNEQFF
TRBV27,TRBJ2-2,CASIPHSGLAGTGELFF
TRBV9,TRBJ2-2,CASSVEEGGGELFF
TRBV6-2/TRBV6-3,TRBJ2-1,CASSYSVGAYNEQFF
TRBV29-1,TRBJ2-5,CSVAFRGETQYF
TRBV29-1,TRBJ2-3,CSVLLAGSTDTQYF
TRBV4-1,TRBJ2-5,CASSVGDQETQYF
TRBV12-3/TRBV12-4,TRBJ2-5,CASSSGTGGMETQYF
TRBV12-3/TRBV12-4,TRBJ1-2,CASSSKGGGDGYTF
TRBV7-9,TRBJ1-2,CASSSYAGQGEYFPSGYTF
TRBV30,TRBJ1-2,CARLRGNYGYTF
TRBV27,TRBJ2-2,CASSLAGIGTGELFF
TRBV27,TRBJ2-1,CASSLLYTAHEQFF
TRBV19,TRBJ2-5,CATAQTTGRETQYF
TRBV6-5,TRBJ2-5,CASSYSNSIGGMAQYF
TRBV10-3,TRBJ1-2,CAISEGDYGYTF
TRBV7-9,TRBJ2-7,CASSLPLGRLSYEQYF
TRBV7-6,TRBJ2-2,CASSLTGGHTPTGELFF
TRBV29-1,TRBJ1-2,CSVDGQGGEGYTF
TRBV7-2,TRBJ1-4,CASAGVWNEKLFF
TRBV5-1,TRBJ2-3,CASRITGPQGPGADTQYF
TRBV6-2/TRBV6-3,TRBJ2-7,CASSYRLAGHEQYF
TRBV29-1,TRBJ1-1,CSVRTVGTEAFF
TRBV7-3,TRBJ2-3,CASSLEGLAGHTDTQYF
TRBV10-2,TRBJ2-7,CASSPWTDSYEQYF
TRBV7-3,TRBJ2-2,CASSSGTANTGELFF
TRBV9,TRBJ1-5,CASSVGAGYQPQHF
TRBV9,TRBJ2-7,CASSVGGPPYEQYF
TRBV2,TRBJ1-2,CASSEDRPLNYGYTF
TRBV12-3/TRBV12-4,TRBJ1-1,CASRLQGLGTDAFF
TRBV7-9,TRBJ2-1,CASSLGSLAGYYNEQFF
TRBV20-1,TRBJ2-7,CSARTDVSYEQYF
TRBV7-6,TRBJ1-3,CASSPPASSGNTIYF
TRBV30,TRBJ2-3,CAWSGTGQQYF